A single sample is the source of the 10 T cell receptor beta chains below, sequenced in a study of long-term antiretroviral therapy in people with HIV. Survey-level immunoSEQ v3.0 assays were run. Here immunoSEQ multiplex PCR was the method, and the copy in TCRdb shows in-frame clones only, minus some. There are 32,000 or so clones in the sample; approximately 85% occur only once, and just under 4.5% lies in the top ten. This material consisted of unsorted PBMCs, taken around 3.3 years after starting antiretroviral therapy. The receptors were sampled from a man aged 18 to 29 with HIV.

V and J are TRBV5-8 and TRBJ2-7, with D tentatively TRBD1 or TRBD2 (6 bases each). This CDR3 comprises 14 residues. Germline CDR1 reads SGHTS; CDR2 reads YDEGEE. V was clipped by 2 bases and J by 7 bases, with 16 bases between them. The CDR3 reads CASSLTGASWEQYF. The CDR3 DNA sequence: TGTGCCAGCAGCTTAACGGGGGCGAGTTGGGAGCAGTACTTC.

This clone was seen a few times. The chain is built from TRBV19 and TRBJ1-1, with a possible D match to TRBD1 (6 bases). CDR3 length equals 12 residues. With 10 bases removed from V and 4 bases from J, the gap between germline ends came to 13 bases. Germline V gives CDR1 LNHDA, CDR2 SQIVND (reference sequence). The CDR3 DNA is TGTGCCATTTCACAGGGTAGCACTGAAGCTTTCTTT. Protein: CAISQGSTEAFF.

This chain's CDR3 is CASSPRDTKEQFF. In DNA form, the CDR3 reads TGTGCCAGTTCTCCCCGGGACACCAAGGAGCAGTTCTTC. The V gene is TRBV19, the J gene TRBJ2-1; TRBD1 might be the D (6 bases). Trimming stripped 8 bases from V and 10 bases from J, with 18 bases between. The CDR3 loop spans 13 amino acids. Germline assignment: CDR1 LNHDA and CDR2 SQIVND (reference sequence).

As DNA, the CDR3 is TGTGCCAGTAGTATAGACGCCGGGACTAACTATGGCTACACCTTC. Its protein product is CASSIDAGTNYGYTF. This chain uses TRBV19 with TRBJ1-2; D is unresolved. Looked up from germline, CDR1 is LNHDA and CDR2 is SQIVND (reference sequence). This CDR3 contains 15 residues. Deletions cut 0 bases from V and 0 bases from J, with 8 bases between.

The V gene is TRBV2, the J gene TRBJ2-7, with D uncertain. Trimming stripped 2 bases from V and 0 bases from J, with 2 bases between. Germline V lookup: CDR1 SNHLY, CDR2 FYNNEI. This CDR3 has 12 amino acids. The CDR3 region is CASSESSYEQYF. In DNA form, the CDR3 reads TGTGCCAGCAGTGAATCCTCCTACGAGCAGTACTTC.

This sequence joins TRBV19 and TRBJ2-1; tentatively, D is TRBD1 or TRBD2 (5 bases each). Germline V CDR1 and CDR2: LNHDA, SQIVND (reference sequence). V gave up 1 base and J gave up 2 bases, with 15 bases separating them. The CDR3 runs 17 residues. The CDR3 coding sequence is TGTGCCAGTAGTATAGGGGCAGCCAGAGGGGCCTACAATGAGCAGTTCTTC. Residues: CASSIGAARGAYNEQFF.

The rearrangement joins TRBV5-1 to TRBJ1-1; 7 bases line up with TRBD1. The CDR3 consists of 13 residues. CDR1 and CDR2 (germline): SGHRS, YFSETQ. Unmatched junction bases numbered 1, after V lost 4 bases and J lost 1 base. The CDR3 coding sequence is TGCGCCAGCAGCGGACAGGAGAACACTGAAGCTTTCTTT. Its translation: CASSGQENTEAFF.

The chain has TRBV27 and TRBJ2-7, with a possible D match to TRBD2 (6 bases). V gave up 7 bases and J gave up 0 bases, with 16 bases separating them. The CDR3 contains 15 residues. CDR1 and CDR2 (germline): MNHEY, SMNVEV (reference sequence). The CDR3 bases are TGTGCCAGCAACTCTCGGGGACTCTCCTCCTACGAGCAGTACTTC. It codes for CASNSRGLSSYEQYF.

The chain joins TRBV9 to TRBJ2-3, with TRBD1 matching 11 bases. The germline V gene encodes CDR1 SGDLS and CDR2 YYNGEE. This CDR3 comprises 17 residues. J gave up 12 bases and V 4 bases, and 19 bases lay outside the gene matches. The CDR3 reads CASSSDAGTGGSGGQYF. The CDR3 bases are TGTGCCAGCAGCTCCGACGCCGGGACAGGGGGGTCGGGCGGTCAGTATTTT.

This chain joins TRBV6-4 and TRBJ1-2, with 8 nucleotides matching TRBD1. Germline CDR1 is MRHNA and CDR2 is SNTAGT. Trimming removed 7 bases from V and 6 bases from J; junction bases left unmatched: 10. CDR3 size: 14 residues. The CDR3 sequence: CASNDPRTGNGYTF. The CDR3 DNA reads TGTGCCAGCAATGATCCTAGGACAGGGAATGGCTACACCTTC.